This T cell receptor beta chain was documented in a study of blood T cell repertoires in COVID-19. Study details: Italy, Spain and the United States were the sources of the convalescent and acute COVID-19 samples. Sources were T cells, B-cell-depleted T cells, or PBMCs; the material itself was cDNA or gDNA.

In the study's own analysis: For nucleated cells, counts were estimated from reference gene primer amplification. Only in-frame clones appear in the TCRdb table, and some are missing; sequencing was by immunoSEQ multiplex PCR. V and J calls and clone size are those listed in that table; D and trimming were worked out from the DNA. This sample yields about 200,000 clones, of which around 89% are seen a single time; roughly 0.56% belongs to the top ten. The receptor comes from a man aged 45-65 years with acute or convalescent COVID-19. Sequencing input: peripheral blood.

The CDR3 spells CSVEGFPGGAPQETQYF. The CDR3 coding sequence is TGCAGCGTTGAAGGGTTTCCGGGGGGGGCACCCCAAGAGACCCAGTACTTC. The chain combines TRBV29-1 with TRBJ2-5, with 8 bases fitting TRBD2. The CDR3 sequence is 17 residues long. V dropped 1 base and J dropped 1; count of bases not matched to a gene: 11. Per germline, CDR1 SQVTM and CDR2 ANQGSEA. Based on the CDR3 plus reference TRBV29-1 and TRBJ2-5, the full variable domain is SAVISQKPSRDICQRGTSLTIQCQVDSQVTMMFWYRQQPGQSLTLIATANQGSEATYESGFVIDKFPISRPNLTFSTLTVSNMSPEDSSIYLCSVEGFPGGAPQETQYFGPGTRLLVL.